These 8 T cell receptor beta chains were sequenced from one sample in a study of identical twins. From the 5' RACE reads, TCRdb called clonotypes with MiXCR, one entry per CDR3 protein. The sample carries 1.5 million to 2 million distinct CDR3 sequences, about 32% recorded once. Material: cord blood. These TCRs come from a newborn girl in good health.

CDR3 nucleotide sequence: TGCGCCAGCAGCTTGCTAGCGGGGAAGTACATTCAGTACTTC. Translating gives CASSLLAGKYIQYF. The chain has TRBV5-1 and TRBJ2-4; TRBD2 matches 9 bases. The CDR3 spans 14 residues. V was pared by 1 base and J by 8 bases, with 4 bases of the junction left unmatched. The germline V gene encodes CDR1 SGHRS and CDR2 YFSETQ.

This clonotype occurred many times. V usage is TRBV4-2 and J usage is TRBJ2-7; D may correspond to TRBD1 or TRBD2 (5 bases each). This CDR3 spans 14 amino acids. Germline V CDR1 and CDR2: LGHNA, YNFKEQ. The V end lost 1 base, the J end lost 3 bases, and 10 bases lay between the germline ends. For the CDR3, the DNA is TGTGCCAGCAGCCAAGTGGGGGAAGGCTACGAGCAGTACTTC. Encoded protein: CASSQVGEGYEQYF.

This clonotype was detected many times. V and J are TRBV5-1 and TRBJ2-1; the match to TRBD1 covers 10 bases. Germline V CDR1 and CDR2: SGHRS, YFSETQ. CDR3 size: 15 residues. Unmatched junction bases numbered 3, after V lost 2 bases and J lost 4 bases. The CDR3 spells CASSFGTGEYNEQFF. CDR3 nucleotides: TGCGCCAGCAGCTTTGGGACAGGGGAGTACAATGAGCAGTTCTTC. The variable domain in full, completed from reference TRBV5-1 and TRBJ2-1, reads KAGVTQTPRYLIKTRGQQVTLSCSPISGHRSVSWYQQTPGQGLQFLFEYFSETQRNKGNFPGRFSGRQFSNSRSEMNVSTLELGDSALYLCASSFGTGEYNEQFFGPGTRLTVL.

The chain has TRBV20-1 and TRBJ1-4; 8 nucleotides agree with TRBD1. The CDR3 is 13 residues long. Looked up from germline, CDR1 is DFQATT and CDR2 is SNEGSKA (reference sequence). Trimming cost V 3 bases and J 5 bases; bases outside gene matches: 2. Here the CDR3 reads CSASAGGNEKLFF. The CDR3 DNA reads TGCAGTGCTAGTGCAGGGGGCAATGAAAAACTGTTTTTT.

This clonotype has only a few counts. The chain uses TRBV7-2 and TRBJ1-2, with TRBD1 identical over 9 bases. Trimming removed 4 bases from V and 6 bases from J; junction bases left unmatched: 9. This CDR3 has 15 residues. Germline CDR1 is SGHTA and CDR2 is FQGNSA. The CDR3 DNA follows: TGTGCCAGCAGCTACAAACCGGGACAGGGAGATGGCTACACCTTC. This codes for CASSYKPGQGDGYTF.

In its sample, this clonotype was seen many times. This chain's CDR3 is CSVVGQPLSSGANVLTF. The CDR3, as DNA: TGCAGCGTGGTCGGACAGCCCCTTTCTTCTGGGGCCAACGTCCTGACTTTC. V gene TRBV29-1 combines with J gene TRBJ2-6, with D possibly matching TRBD1 (6 bases). The V and J ends lost 6 bases and 1 base respectively, with 19 bases between them. This CDR3 region has 17 residues. Per germline, CDR1 SQVTM and CDR2 ANQGSEA.

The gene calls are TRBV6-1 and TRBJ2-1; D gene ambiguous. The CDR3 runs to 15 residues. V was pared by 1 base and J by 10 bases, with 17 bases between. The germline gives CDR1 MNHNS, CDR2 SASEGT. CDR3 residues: CASSEGVLPGYEQFF. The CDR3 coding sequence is TGTGCCAGCAGTGAAGGCGTTCTACCTGGGTACGAGCAGTTCTTC.

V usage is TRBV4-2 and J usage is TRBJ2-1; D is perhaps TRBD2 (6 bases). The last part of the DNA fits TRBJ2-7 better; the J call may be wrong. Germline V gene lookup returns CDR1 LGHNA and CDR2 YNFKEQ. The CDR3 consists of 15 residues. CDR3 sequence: CASSQEGTPRDEQYF. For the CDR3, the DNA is TGTGCCAGCAGCCAAGAGGGGACTCCTAGGGATGAGCAGTACTTC.